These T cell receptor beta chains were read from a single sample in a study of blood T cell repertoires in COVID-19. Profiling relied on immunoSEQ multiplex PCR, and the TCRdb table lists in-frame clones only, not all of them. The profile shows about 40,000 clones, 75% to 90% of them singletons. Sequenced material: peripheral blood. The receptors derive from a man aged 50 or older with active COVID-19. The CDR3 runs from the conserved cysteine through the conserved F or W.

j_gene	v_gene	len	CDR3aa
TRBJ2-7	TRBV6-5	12	CASSYPGLEQYF
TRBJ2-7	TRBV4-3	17	CASSHFQQGHSPYEQYF
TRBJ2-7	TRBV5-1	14	CASSREGQAYEQYF
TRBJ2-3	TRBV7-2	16	CASSAQGLAGTDTQYF
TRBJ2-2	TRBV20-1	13	CSASREGAGELFF
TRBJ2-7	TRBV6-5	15	CASSSLAGGSYEQYF
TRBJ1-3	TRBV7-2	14	CASSLDFSGNTIYF
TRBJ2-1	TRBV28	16	CASSLPQGITYNEQFF
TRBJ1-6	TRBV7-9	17	CASSRWTGRTYNSPLHF
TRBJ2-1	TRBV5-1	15	CASSLETTYYNEQFF
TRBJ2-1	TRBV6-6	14	CASRGRGPYNEQFF
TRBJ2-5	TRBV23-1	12	CASKQGGETQYF
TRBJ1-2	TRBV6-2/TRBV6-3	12	CASSYRPSGYTF
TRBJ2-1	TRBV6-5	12	CASRGAGGDRIF